The 19 T cell receptor beta chains listed next were all sequenced from one sample in a study of OX40 agonist ivuxolimab in advanced cancers. Data came from immunoSEQ multiplex PCR; TCRdb stores just in-frame clones and leaves some out. The sample lists about 94,000 clones; under 95% were seen once. The starting material was CD4+ or CD8+ T cells sorted from blood, obtained in a trial of the OX40 agonist ivuxolimab. These TCRs come from an adult with an advanced solid tumor such as melanoma, head and neck, liver or kidney cancer.

In the case of this clone: Other DNA sequences in the sample encode the same CDR3. The V call is TRBV5-1, the J call TRBJ2-3; unclear D gene. This CDR3 has 14 residues. The germline V and J ends were trimmed by 0 bases and 2 bases, with 7 bases remaining between them. Germline CDR1 SGHRS, CDR2 YFSETQ. CDR3 sequence reads: CASSLDLSTDTQYF. The CDR3 coding sequence is TGCGCCAGCAGCTTGGATCTATCCACAGATACGCAGTATTTT.

This chain links TRBV11-2 with TRBJ2-5; D ambiguous. The germline CDR1 and CDR2 sequences are SGHAT and FQNNGV. This CDR3 is 12 amino acids long. Trimming shortened V by 4 bases and J by 5 bases, and 8 bases separated the two germline ends. In nucleotides, the CDR3 is TGTGCCAGCAGCTCAACGGCGGAGACCCAGTACTTC. Translating it yields CASSSTAETQYF.

The chain carries TRBV10-3 and TRBJ1-5; 7 nucleotides match TRBD1. This CDR3 spans 16 amino acids. CDR1 is ENHRY and CDR2 is SYGVKD in the germline V gene. Losses at the gene ends were 3 bases for V and 10 bases for J; bases not matched to a gene: 15. The CDR3 coding sequence is TGTGCCATCAGTGACCCTGGGGTAGGACAGGCGAGCCCCCAGCATTTT. Translation gives CAISDPGVGQASPQHF.

The genes are TRBV5-1 and TRBJ2-7; weak D call: TRBD2 (5 bases). The V gene's germline CDR1 is SGHRS and CDR2 YFSETQ. The CDR3 is 14 amino acids. V was shortened by 0 bases and J by 2 bases, with 9 bases between the two germline ends. As DNA, the CDR3 is TGCGCCAGCAGCTTGGCCAGCGGCCCCTACGAGCAGTACTTC. It yields the protein CASSLASGPYEQYF.

The rearrangement uses TRBV7-2 and TRBJ1-1; D is unresolved. This CDR3 is 13 amino acids long. With 2 bases removed from V and 1 base from J, the gap between germline ends came to 5 bases. Germline-derived CDR1 and CDR2 are SGHTA and FQGNSA. Written as DNA, the CDR3 is TGTGCCAGCAGCTTAACTGGGAACACTGAAGCTTTCTTT. It specifies CASSLTGNTEAFF.

The chain is built from TRBV27 and TRBJ2-6; TRBD1 matches at 7 bases. Germline V lookup: CDR1 MNHEY, CDR2 SMNVEV (reference sequence). J gave up 0 bases and V 8 bases, and 7 bases lay outside the gene matches. The CDR3 contains 16 residues. This CDR3 reads CASGGQSSSGANVLTF. CDR3 nucleotides: TGTGCCAGCGGGGGACAGTCGAGCTCTGGGGCCAACGTCCTGACTTTC.

About this clone: Other DNA sequences in the same sample also yield this CDR3. This chain links TRBV25-1 with TRBJ1-1; maybe TRBD1 (5 bases). V was pared by 4 bases and J by 4 bases, with 10 bases between. CDR1 and CDR2 (germline): MGHDK, SYGVNS. The CDR3 runs 13 residues. The CDR3 nucleotides are TGTGCCAGCAGTGTTACGGGGGGCACTGAAGCTTTCTTT. Its protein product is CASSVTGGTEAFF.

The V and J genes are TRBV5-1 and TRBJ2-3; no clear D. V lost 7 bases and J lost 2, with 17 bases in between. CDR1 is SGHRS, CDR2 YFSETQ, per germline. The CDR3 sequence is 15 residues long. In nucleotides, the CDR3 is TGCGCCAGCCATAGTCAGGAGACATACACAGATACGCAGTATTTT. Its protein product is CASHSQETYTDTQYF.

The chain joins TRBV9 to TRBJ2-5; 13 bases agree with TRBD2. The germline V gene has CDR1 SGDLS and CDR2 YYNGEE. J gave up 5 bases and V 4 bases, and 5 bases lay outside the gene matches. The CDR3 contains 15 residues. The CDR3 here is CASSLGLAGVETQYF. CDR3 nucleotides: TGTGCCAGCAGCCTCGGACTAGCGGGAGTGGAGACCCAGTACTTC.

This chain connects TRBV7-9 to TRBJ1-5, with a tentative D call TRBD1 (5 bases). The CDR3 loop spans 14 amino acids. Germline CDR1 is SEHNR and CDR2 is FQNEAQ (reference sequence). The V gene lost 3 bases and the J gene lost 5 bases, with 11 bases spanning the gap. CDR3 loop: CASSFGQGDQPQHF. The CDR3 bases are TGTGCCAGCAGCTTTGGGCAGGGCGATCAGCCCCAGCATTTT.

The V and J genes are TRBV7-3 and TRBJ2-3, with TRBD2 matching 14 bases. Trimming at V came to 5 bases and at J to 4 bases, leaving 2 bases not matched to a gene. Per germline, CDR1 SGHTA and CDR2 FQGTGA. The CDR3 is 15 amino acids. CDR3 sequence (DNA): TGTGCCAGCAGCCGACTAGCGGGAGGGGCAGATACGCAGTATTTT. It codes for CASSRLAGGADTQYF.

The rearrangement joins TRBV5-4 to TRBJ2-3; 8 bases are shared with TRBD2. The CDR3 loop spans 16 amino acids. Trimming took 1 base from V and 2 from J; bases not matched to a gene: 6. Germline V gives CDR1 SGHNT, CDR2 YYREEE (reference sequence). CDR3 in DNA: TGTGCCAGCAGCTTGTCCCTAGCGGGTCCCACAGATACGCAGTATTTT. It is translated as CASSLSLAGPTDTQYF.

This rearrangement joins TRBV30 to TRBJ1-5; perhaps TRBD1 as D (6 bases). Germline V gives CDR1 GTSNPN, CDR2 SVGIG (reference sequence). The CDR3 sequence is 14 residues long. With 3 bases removed from V and 9 bases from J, the gap between germline ends came to 18 bases. CDR3 protein: CAWRKGAGDGPQHF. The CDR3 DNA reads TGTGCCTGGAGAAAGGGAGCAGGGGACGGGCCCCAGCATTTT.

The rearrangement uses TRBV7-3 and TRBJ2-5, with 9 bases matching TRBD2. The CDR3 runs 14 residues. V lost 3 bases to trimming and J lost 5 bases; unmatched junction nucleotides: 4. The germline V gene has CDR1 SGHTA and CDR2 FQGTGA. The CDR3 DNA sequence: TGTGCCAGCAGCTTTCTGGCGGGAGGGGAGACCCAGTACTTC. As protein: CASSFLAGGETQYF.

This chain connects TRBV5-1 to TRBJ2-5; perhaps TRBD1 as D (6 bases). Germline V gives CDR1 SGHRS, CDR2 YFSETQ. Trimming pared 6 bases from V and 2 bases from J, leaving 14 bases between. CDR3 length equals 14 residues. The CDR3 loop is CASTDLRGQETQYF. The CDR3 DNA reads TGCGCCAGCACCGATTTGAGGGGGCAAGAGACCCAGTACTTC.

The J gene is TRBJ2-7, the V gene TRBV19; no reliable D call. Germline CDR1 and CDR2: LNHDA and SQIVND (reference sequence). V lost 5 bases and J 7 bases, leaving 12 bases between the germline ends. The CDR3 runs 12 residues. The CDR3 DNA sequence: TGTGCCAGTAGTTCTCCCTCTGGTGAGCAGTACTTC. Protein product: CASSSPSGEQYF. Filled out from reference TRBV19 and TRBJ2-7, the complete variable domain reads DGGITQSPKYLFRKEGQNVTLSCEQNLNHDAMYWYRQDPGQGLRLIYYSQIVNDFQKGDIAEGYSVSREKKESFPLTVTSAQKNPTAFYLCASSSPSGEQYFGPGTRLTVT.

The chain recombines TRBV4-2 with TRBJ1-4; D is ambiguous. Per germline, CDR1 LGHNA and CDR2 YNFKEQ. This CDR3 is 15 amino acids long. The ends were cut back, 0 bases at V and 8 bases at J, with 13 bases in the middle. This chain's CDR3 is CASSQDWEGMEKLFF. The CDR3 nucleotides are TGTGCCAGCAGCCAAGATTGGGAGGGAATGGAAAAACTGTTTTTT.

This rearrangement joins TRBV7-2 to TRBJ2-5; D is unclear. In germline, CDR1 is SGHTA, CDR2 FQGNSA. The CDR3 sequence is 14 residues long. Trimming shortened V by 4 bases and J by 3 bases, and 12 bases separated the two germline ends. CDR3 nucleotide sequence: TGTGCCAGCAGCTCCGAACCAACAAAAGAGACCCAGTACTTC. Protein sequence: CASSSEPTKETQYF.

The chain links TRBV11-2 to TRBJ2-7; possible D gene TRBD1, 5 bases. The length of the CDR3 is 14 residues. Germline loops: CDR1 SGHAT, CDR2 FQNNGV. V shed 1 base and J shed 0 bases, with 7 bases lying between them. CDR3 DNA sequence: TGTGCCAGCAGCTTAGCCAGGGCCTCCTACGAGCAGTACTTC. It translates to CASSLARASYEQYF.